This section outlines one T cell receptor (beta chain) sequence together with its context. Sequencing used immunoSEQ multiplex PCR; TCRdb keeps in-frame clones, though not all of them. Seen here are more than 150,000 clones, around four fifths observed once, and the top ten hold 12%. Participant ages covered about 18 to 89 years across 24 US areas. Participants reported their clinical history, and cohort assignment relied on those reports. This sample was included in a study of blood T cell repertoires in COVID-19. The overall study: Nucleic acid was either cDNA or gDNA, and it came from T cells, B-cell-depleted T cells, or PBMCs.

Germline CDR1 reads SEHNR; CDR2 reads FQNEAQ (reference sequence). CDR3 size: 17 residues. Trimming removed 2 bases from V and 0 bases from J, with 11 bases in between. This clonotype was obtained from a man in his forties or fifties who had recovered from COVID-19. The specimen sequenced was PBMCs or T cells enriched from blood (not recorded which). The gene calls are TRBV7-9 and TRBJ2-6; a weak D match, TRBD1 (6 bases). The CDR3 DNA reads TGTGCCAGCAGCTTAACGACAGGAACCTCTGGGGCCAACGTCCTGACTTTC. This sequence encodes CASSLTTGTSGANVLTF.